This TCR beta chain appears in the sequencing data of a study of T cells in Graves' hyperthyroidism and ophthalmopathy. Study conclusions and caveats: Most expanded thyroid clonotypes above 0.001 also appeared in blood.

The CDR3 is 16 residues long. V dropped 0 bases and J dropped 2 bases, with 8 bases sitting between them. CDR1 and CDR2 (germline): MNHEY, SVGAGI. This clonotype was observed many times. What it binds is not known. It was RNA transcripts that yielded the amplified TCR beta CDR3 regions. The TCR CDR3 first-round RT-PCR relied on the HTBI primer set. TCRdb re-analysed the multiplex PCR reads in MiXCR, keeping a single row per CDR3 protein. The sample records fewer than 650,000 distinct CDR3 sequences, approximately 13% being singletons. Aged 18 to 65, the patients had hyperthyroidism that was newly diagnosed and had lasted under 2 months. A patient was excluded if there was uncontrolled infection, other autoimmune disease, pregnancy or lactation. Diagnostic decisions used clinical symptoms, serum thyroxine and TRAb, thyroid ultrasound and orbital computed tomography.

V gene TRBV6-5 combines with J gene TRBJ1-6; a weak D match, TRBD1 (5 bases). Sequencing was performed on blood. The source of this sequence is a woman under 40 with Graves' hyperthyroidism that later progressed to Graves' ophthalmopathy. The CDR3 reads CASSYSGEPYNSPLHF. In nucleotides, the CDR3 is TGTGCCAGCAGTTACTCGGGGGAGCCCTATAATTCACCCCTCCACTTT.